These 18 T cell receptor beta chains share one sample of origin, sequenced in a study of cytomegalovirus exposure and HLA in healthy donors. Researchers ran the PCR with 60 Vbeta and 13 Jbeta primers. Clones were sequenced by immunoSEQ multiplex PCR, and TCRdb holds only the in-frame ones, with some missing. The sample includes roughly 150,000 clones, around 10% of them seen just once. Sequencing input: PBMCs. All receptors derive from a man between 45 and 60 years old in good health and CMV-seronegative.

This clone was seen more than once but under ten times. The chain uses TRBV4-2 and TRBJ1-5; TRBD1 agrees at 8 bases. Germline CDR1 LGHNA, CDR2 YNFKEQ. CDR3 size: 14 residues. Unmatched junction bases numbered 1, after V lost 6 bases and J lost 0 bases. DNA for the CDR3: TGTGCCAGCAGACAGGGGGATAGCAATCAGCCCCAGCATTTT. This encodes CASRQGDSNQPQHF.

This clone was counted only a few times. This sequence joins TRBV9 and TRBJ2-1; 9 positions agree with TRBD2. The CDR3 is made up of 16 amino acids. CDR1 and CDR2 (germline): SGDLS, YYNGEE. Trimming at V came to 3 bases and at J to 6 bases, leaving 10 bases not matched to a gene. Here the CDR3 DNA reads TGTGCCAGCAGCGCCACGGGACTAGCTGTTTCCAATGAGCAGTTCTTC. It is translated as CASSATGLAVSNEQFF.

V usage is TRBV2 and J usage is TRBJ1-5; D is unclear. CDR1 SNHLY and CDR2 FYNNEI come from the germline V gene. There are 12 residues in the CDR3. V dropped 6 bases and J dropped 4 bases, with 7 bases sitting between them. DNA for the CDR3: TGTGCCAGCAGACAGATTAATCAGCCCCAGCATTTT. It translates to CASRQINQPQHF.

V and J are TRBV6-5 and TRBJ1-2; D gene uncertain. Germline loops: CDR1 MNHEY, CDR2 SVGAGI. Trimming took off 4 bases at V and 4 bases at J, with 10 bases between the two ends. This CDR3 region has 13 residues. CDR3 in DNA: TGTGCCAGCAGTTCGGGTGACTTCTATGGCTACACCTTC. Translated, it gives CASSSGDFYGYTF.

This chain uses TRBV7-9 with TRBJ2-2; the D gene is possibly TRBD1 (5 bases). V lost 5 bases, J lost 8 bases, and 15 bases lay in between. The CDR3 length is 14 residues. CDR1 SEHNR and CDR2 FQNEAQ come from the germline V gene (reference sequence). The CDR3 is CASSPTLGPGELFF. The CDR3 DNA follows: TGTGCCAGCAGCCCAACCTTGGGGCCGGGGGAGCTGTTTTTT.

There are a few counts of this clone. The rearrangement uses TRBV25-1 and TRBJ2-5; 9 bases fit TRBD1. The CDR3 contains 14 residues. The junction had 3 bases not matched to a gene; V was cut back by 2 bases and J by 5 bases. Germline-derived CDR1 and CDR2 are MGHDK and SYGVNS. CDR3 DNA sequence: TGTGCCAGCAGTGAACACGGACAGGGGGAGACCCAGTACTTC. Translating it yields CASSEHGQGETQYF.

This clone has just a few counts. The gene calls are TRBV7-3 and TRBJ1-2; unclear D gene. The CDR3 runs 14 residues. Germline CDR1 reads SGHTA; CDR2 reads FQGTGA. V was shortened by 4 bases and J by 0 bases, with 9 bases between the two germline ends. For the CDR3, the DNA is TGTGCCAGCAGCTGGCGGGGAACTAACTATGGCTACACCTTC. It encodes CASSWRGTNYGYTF.

This sequence joins TRBV5-1 and TRBJ2-7; 8 positions agree with TRBD1. V dropped 4 bases and J dropped 4; count of bases not matched to a gene: 10. From germline, CDR1 is SGHRS and CDR2 YFSETQ. This CDR3 region has 15 residues. CDR3 residues: CASSIGQGQGYEQYF. DNA for the CDR3: TGCGCCAGCAGCATAGGACAGGGCCAAGGTTACGAGCAGTACTTC.

This clone was detected a few times. V is TRBV10-1 and J is TRBJ2-2; 8 bases are a match to TRBD1. The CDR3 is made up of 16 amino acids. The junction had 2 bases not matched to a gene; V was cut back by 0 bases and J by 2 bases. The germline gives CDR1 WNHNN, CDR2 SYGVQD (reference sequence). The CDR3 nucleotides read TGCGCCAGCAGTGAGTCAGGACAGGGCAACACCGGGGAGCTGTTTTTT. Residues: CASSESGQGNTGELFF.

The chain joins TRBV5-4 to TRBJ2-5, with TRBD1 matching over 12 bases. The CDR3 sequence is 16 residues long. Germline CDR1 is SGHNT and CDR2 is YYREEE (reference sequence). Trimming cost V 3 bases and J 4 bases; bases outside gene matches: 7. In nucleotides, the CDR3 is TGTGCCAGCAGCTGGGGGGGACAGGGGGCAGGAGAGACCCAGTACTTC. Protein product: CASSWGGQGAGETQYF.

This clone was seen a handful of times. The J gene is TRBJ2-3, the V gene TRBV5-6; 12 bases align to TRBD2. CDR3 length: 17 residues. Germline V gene lookup returns CDR1 SGHDT and CDR2 YYEEEE. With 1 base clipped from V and 3 bases from J, the junction kept 6 bases outside the gene matches. The CDR3 loop reads CASSLLSSGRGTDTQYF. The CDR3 DNA follows: TGTGCCAGCAGCTTGTTATCTAGCGGGAGGGGAACAGATACGCAGTATTTT.

This clone came up a few times. The V and J genes are TRBV7-9 and TRBJ2-1; maybe TRBD1 (6 bases). Germline CDR1 SEHNR, CDR2 FQNEAQ (reference sequence). The CDR3 loop spans 13 amino acids. Trimming took off 4 bases at V and 10 bases at J, with 14 bases between the two ends. The CDR3 loop is CASSSSGAGEQFF. CDR3 coding DNA: TGTGCCAGCAGCTCATCAGGGGCCGGGGAGCAGTTCTTC.

This clone was observed a handful of times. The V and J genes are TRBV4-1 and TRBJ2-7; 10 bases are a match to TRBD2. CDR1 is MGHRA, CDR2 YSYEKL, per germline. The CDR3 spans 16 residues. Losses at the gene ends were 2 bases for V and 6 bases for J; bases not matched to a gene: 10. CDR3: CASSQNSGGPWGEQYF. The CDR3 nucleotides read TGCGCCAGCAGCCAAAATAGCGGGGGGCCCTGGGGCGAGCAGTACTTC.

CDR3 amino acids: CSFHGTGTYEQYF. Written as DNA, the CDR3 is TGCAGTTTCCACGGGACAGGGACTTACGAGCAGTACTTC. The J gene is TRBJ2-7, the V gene TRBV29-1, with TRBD1 matching over 9 bases. The CDR3 extends over 13 amino acids. Germline assignment: CDR1 SQVTM and CDR2 ANQGSEA.

The J gene is TRBJ1-6, the V gene TRBV6-1; D ambiguous. CDR1 and CDR2 from the germline V gene are MNHNS and SASEGT. The CDR3 contains 13 residues. The V gene lost 4 bases and the J gene lost 10 bases, with 11 bases spanning the gap. The CDR3 DNA is TGTGCCAGCAGTGGCAACAGCCGCTCACCCCTCCACTTT. It yields the protein CASSGNSRSPLHF.

This clone was seen a single time. The chain has TRBV5-1 and TRBJ2-7, with D maybe TRBD1 (6 bases). Germline V gives CDR1 SGHRS, CDR2 YFSETQ. The CDR3 sequence is 16 residues long. V lost 0 bases and J 1 base, leaving 14 bases between the germline ends. The CDR3 bases are TGCGCCAGCAGCTTGGATGGGGGCGGAAGTTCCTACGAGCAGTACTTC. This encodes CASSLDGGGSSYEQYF.

The genes are TRBV6-1 and TRBJ2-1; 8 nucleotides match TRBD2. The junction had 8 bases not matched to a gene; V was cut back by 0 bases and J by 7 bases. The germline CDR1 and CDR2 sequences are MNHNS and SASEGT. The CDR3 runs 16 residues. Here the CDR3 DNA reads TGTGCCAGCAGTGAAGCCCTGGCGGGGGGTAGGAATGAGCAGTTCTTC. Encoded protein: CASSEALAGGRNEQFF.

The chain combines TRBV9 with TRBJ2-3; D is uncertain. Trimming took 2 bases from V and 0 from J, leaving 7 bases between them. From germline, CDR1 is SGDLS and CDR2 YYNGEE. The CDR3 runs 14 residues. The CDR3 protein is CASSVYSSTDTQYF. CDR3 DNA: TGTGCCAGCAGCGTTTACAGCAGCACAGATACGCAGTATTTT.